This T cell receptor (beta chain) came from a study of cytomegalovirus exposure and HLA in healthy donors. Looked up from germline, CDR1 is SGHDT and CDR2 is YYEEEE. V shed 0 bases and J shed 3 bases, with 9 bases lying between them. The CDR3 loop spans 15 amino acids. The PCR employed 60 Vbeta primers together with 13 Jbeta primers. Here immunoSEQ multiplex PCR was the method, and the copy in TCRdb shows in-frame clones only, minus some. The top ten hold 1% to 1.5% of the sample, which has roughly 180,000 clones, about 9% seen once. This clone has a handful of counts. This sequence was found in a woman aged 25 to 39 in good health and CMV-seropositive. The chain uses TRBV5-6 and TRBJ2-2; no definite D call. Specimen: PBMCs. CDR3 sequence reads: CASSLGVRDTGELFF. CDR3 sequence (DNA): TGTGCCAGCAGCTTGGGAGTGCGCGACACCGGGGAGCTGTTTTTT.